This TCR beta chain derives from a study of Ad26.COV2.S vaccination and SARS-CoV-2 variants. Background on the study: The Ad26.COV2.S arm of the COV1001 trial was where the donor was placed. The vaccine Ad26.COV2.S was put into the muscle once, or twice with 56 days between. The study, taken as a whole, reports: Total T cell responses may have been underestimated by the TCR breadth and depth analyses. Breadth measured for non-spike TCRs was similar across vaccine and placebo recipients.

The treatment denotes: some 19 received Ad26.COV2.S at low or high dose, single or two shots; about five received placebo; per-sample allocation not given. Collection of samples fell on day 63 after the first vaccine or placebo injection. Repertoires were generated with immunoSEQ multiplex PCR, while TCRdb's copy carries only in-frame clones and drops some. The sample lists around 340,000 clones; around 88% were seen once. In regard to this clone: Its antigen is not identified.

Germline V lookup: CDR1 LNHNV, CDR2 YYDKDF (reference sequence). Trimming took 5 bases from V and 8 from J; bases not matched to a gene: 15. The CDR3 sequence is 16 residues long. Sequencing was performed on peripheral blood, taken in a trial of Ad26.COV2.S vaccine versus placebo. This chain links TRBV15 with TRBJ1-2; 9 bases are shared with TRBD1. This clonotype originated in a person aged 18-65 years who received the Ad26.COV2.S COVID-19 vaccine or a placebo. CDR3 sequence reads: CATSSTNRGLRGGYTF. In nucleotides, the CDR3 is TGTGCCACCAGCTCCACTAACAGGGGGCTGAGGGGAGGCTACACCTTC.